This is a list of T cell receptor beta chains from one sample in a study of blood T cell repertoires in COVID-19. The data were produced by immunoSEQ multiplex PCR, yet TCRdb's version contains in-frame clones alone and is incomplete. The table has 310,000 or so clones, around 83% seen once. The specimen was peripheral blood. Receptors originate from a woman aged 50 to 60 with acute or convalescent COVID-19. Both conserved end residues are part of each CDR3. Each record gives: D gene, CDR3 length, J gene, V gene, CDR3 protein, CDR3 DNA. D genes are given only for firm matches.

TRBD1	14	TRBJ2-1	TRBV7-7	CASTRGTGDNEQFF	TGTGCCAGCACTAGAGGGACAGGGGACAATGAGCAGTTCTTC
NA	15	TRBJ1-5	TRBV19	CASKAQGRFGQPQHF	TGTGCCAGTAAAGCACAGGGAAGATTTGGTCAGCCCCAGCATTTT
TRBD1	15	TRBJ1-4	TRBV25-1	CASSDSGVRGGKLFF	TGTGCCAGCAGTGATAGCGGGGTCAGGGGGGGAAAACTGTTTTTT
NA	16	TRBJ1-1	TRBV18	CASSPMGEFPDTEAFF	TGTGCCAGCTCACCGATGGGCGAGTTTCCGGACACTGAAGCTTTCTTT
NA	15	TRBJ1-3	TRBV9	CASSVGAFSGNTIYF	TGTGCCAGCAGCGTAGGGGCATTCTCTGGAAACACCATATATTTT
TRBD1	16	TRBJ1-2	TRBV24-1	CATSASGTETLYGYTF	TGTGCCACCAGTGCTTCCGGGACAGAGACCCTTTATGGCTACACCTTC
TRBD2	16	TRBJ2-3	TRBV5-1	CASSTGTSGATDTQYF	TGCGCCAGCAGCACCGGGACTAGCGGGGCCACAGATACGCAGTATTTT
TRBD2	14	TRBJ2-1	TRBV5-1	CASWAGLAGNEQFF	TGCGCCAGCTGGGCGGGACTAGCGGGGAATGAGCAGTTCTTC
TRBD1	14	TRBJ1-4	TRBV5-6	CASRNRGLGEKLFF	TGTGCCAGCAGGAACAGGGGGCTGGGTGAAAAACTGTTTTTT
TRBD2	15	TRBJ2-1	TRBV19	CASSMGLAGPNEQFF	TGTGCCAGTAGTATGGGGCTAGCGGGACCTAATGAGCAGTTCTTC